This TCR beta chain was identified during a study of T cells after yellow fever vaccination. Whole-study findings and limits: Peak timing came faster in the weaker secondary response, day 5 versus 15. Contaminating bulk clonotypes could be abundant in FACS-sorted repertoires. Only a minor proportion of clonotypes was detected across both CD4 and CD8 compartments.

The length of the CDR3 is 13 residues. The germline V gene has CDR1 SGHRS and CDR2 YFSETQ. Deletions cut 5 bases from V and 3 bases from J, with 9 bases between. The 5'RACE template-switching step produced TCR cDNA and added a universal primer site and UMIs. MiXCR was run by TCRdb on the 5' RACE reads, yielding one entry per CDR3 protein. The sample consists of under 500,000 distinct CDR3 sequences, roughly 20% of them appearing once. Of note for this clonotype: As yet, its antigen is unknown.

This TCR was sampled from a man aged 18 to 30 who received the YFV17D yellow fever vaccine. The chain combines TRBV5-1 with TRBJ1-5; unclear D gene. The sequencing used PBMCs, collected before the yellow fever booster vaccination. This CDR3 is CASRSGPNQPQHF. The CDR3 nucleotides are TGCGCCAGCAGGTCAGGTCCCAATCAGCCCCAGCATTTT.